This T cell receptor (beta chain) was sequenced during a study of blood T cell repertoires in COVID-19. Only in-frame clones appear in the TCRdb table, and some are missing; sequencing was by immunoSEQ multiplex PCR. The sample shows 200,000 to 250,000 clones, approximately 85% of them seen only once. With 4 bases clipped from V and 8 bases from J, the junction kept 10 bases outside the gene matches. The CDR3 runs to 15 residues. Germline V lookup: CDR1 SGHRS, CDR2 YFSETQ. Ages ranged from about 18 to 89 years, with residence in about 24 US areas. Participants had their cohort set by participant-reported clinical history.

Sequenced sample: PBMCs or T cells enriched from blood (not recorded which). This TCR derives from a woman aged 45-65 years with acute COVID-19. The chain combines TRBV5-1 with TRBJ1-2, with 11 bases identical to TRBD1. This CDR3 is CASSTQPGQGGGYTF. CDR3 nucleotides: TGCGCCAGCAGCACACAGCCGGGACAGGGGGGAGGCTACACCTTC.